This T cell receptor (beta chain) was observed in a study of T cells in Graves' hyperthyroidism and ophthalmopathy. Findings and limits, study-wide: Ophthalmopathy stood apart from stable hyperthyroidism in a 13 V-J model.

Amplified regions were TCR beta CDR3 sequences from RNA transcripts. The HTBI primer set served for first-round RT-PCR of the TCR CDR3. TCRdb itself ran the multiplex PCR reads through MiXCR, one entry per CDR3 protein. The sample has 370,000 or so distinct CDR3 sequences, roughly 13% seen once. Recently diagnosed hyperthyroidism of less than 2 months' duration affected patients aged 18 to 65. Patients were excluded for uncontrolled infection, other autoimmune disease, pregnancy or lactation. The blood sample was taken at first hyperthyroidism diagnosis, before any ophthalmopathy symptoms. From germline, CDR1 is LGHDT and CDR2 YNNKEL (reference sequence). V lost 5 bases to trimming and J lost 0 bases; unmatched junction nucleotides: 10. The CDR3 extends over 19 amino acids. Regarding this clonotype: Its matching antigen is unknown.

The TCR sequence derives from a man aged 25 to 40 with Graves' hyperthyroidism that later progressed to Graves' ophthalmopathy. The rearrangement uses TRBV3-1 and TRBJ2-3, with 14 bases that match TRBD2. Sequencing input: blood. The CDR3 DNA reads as TGTGCCAGCAGCGCCGGGACTAGCGGGGGACGCTCTAGCACAGATACGCAGTATTTT. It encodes CASSAGTSGGRSSTDTQYF.